This T cell receptor beta chain was documented in a study of T-cell memory formation after mild COVID-19. MiXCR was run by TCRdb on the 5' RACE reads, yielding one entry per CDR3 protein. Here the sample spans 150,000 to 200,000 distinct CDR3 sequences, 20% to 25% being singletons. Trimming pared 6 bases from V and 2 bases from J, leaving 22 bases between. This CDR3 region has 17 residues. The sequence derives from an adult woman who had mild COVID-19 (a few samples of this study predate the infection). Cell type and time point are not known. Material: PBMCs or a T cell subset sorted from them (not recorded which). The chain uses TRBV12-3 or TRBV12-4 and TRBJ2-5, with TRBD1 as a possible D gene (5 bases). CDR3 sequence: CASSYSAGWGWQETQYF. The DNA for the CDR3 is TGTGCCAGCAGCTACTCGGCAGGGTGGGGATGGCAAGAGACCCAGTACTTC.